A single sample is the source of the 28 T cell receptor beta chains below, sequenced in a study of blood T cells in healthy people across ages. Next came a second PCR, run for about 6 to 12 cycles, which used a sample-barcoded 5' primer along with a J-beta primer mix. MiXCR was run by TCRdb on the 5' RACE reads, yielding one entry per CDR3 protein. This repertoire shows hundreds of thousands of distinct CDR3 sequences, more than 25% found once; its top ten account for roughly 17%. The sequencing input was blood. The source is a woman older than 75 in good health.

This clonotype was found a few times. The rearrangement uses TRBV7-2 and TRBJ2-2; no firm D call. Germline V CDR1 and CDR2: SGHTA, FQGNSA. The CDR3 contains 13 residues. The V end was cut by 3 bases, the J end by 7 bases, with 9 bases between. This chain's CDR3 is CASSFREIGELFF. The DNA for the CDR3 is TGTGCCAGCAGCTTCCGCGAGATCGGGGAGCTGTTTTTT.

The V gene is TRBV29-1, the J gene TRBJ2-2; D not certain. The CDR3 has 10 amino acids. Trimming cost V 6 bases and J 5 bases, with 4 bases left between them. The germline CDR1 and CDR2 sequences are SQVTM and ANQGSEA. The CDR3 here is CSVFTGELFF. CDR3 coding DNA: TGCAGCGTGTTTACCGGGGAGCTGTTTTTT.

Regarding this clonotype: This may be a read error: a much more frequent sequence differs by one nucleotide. In nucleotides, the CDR3 is TGTGCCAGCAGTGAATTTCCAGCGGGGTCCGATACGCAGTATTTT. Translated, it gives CASSEFPAGSDTQYF. The rearrangement joins TRBV25-1 to TRBJ2-3, with 7 bases aligning to TRBD2. Germline values: CDR1 MGHDK, CDR2 SYGVNS. This CDR3 spans 15 amino acids. The trim removed 1 base at V and 6 bases at J, leaving 7 bases unmatched.

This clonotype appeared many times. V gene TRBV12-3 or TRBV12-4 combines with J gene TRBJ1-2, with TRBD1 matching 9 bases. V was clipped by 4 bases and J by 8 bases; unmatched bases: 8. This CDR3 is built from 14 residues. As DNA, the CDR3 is TGTGCCAGCAGTTCCTACAGGGGGCAGTGGGGCTACACCTTC. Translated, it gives CASSSYRGQWGYTF.

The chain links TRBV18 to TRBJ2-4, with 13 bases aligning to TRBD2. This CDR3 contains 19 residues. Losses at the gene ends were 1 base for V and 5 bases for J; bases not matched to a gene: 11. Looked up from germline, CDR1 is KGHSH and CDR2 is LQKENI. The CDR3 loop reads CASSPLTGLAGQKENIQYF. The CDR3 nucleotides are TGTGCCAGCTCACCACTTACGGGACTAGCGGGGCAAAAAGAAAACATTCAGTACTTC.

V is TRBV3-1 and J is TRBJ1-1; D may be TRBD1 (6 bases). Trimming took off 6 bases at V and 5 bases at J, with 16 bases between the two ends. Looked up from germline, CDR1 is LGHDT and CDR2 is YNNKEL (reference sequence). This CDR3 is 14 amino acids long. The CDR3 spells CASRDHRDFTEAFF. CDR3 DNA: TGTGCCAGCAGAGACCACAGGGATTTTACTGAAGCTTTCTTT.

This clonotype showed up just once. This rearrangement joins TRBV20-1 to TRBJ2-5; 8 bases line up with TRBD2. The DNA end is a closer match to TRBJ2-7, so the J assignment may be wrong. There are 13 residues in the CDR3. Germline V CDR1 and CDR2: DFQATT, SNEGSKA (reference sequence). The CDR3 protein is CSASGGLANEQYF. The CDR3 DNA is TGCAGTGCTAGTGGCGGACTAGCCAACGAGCAGTACTTC.

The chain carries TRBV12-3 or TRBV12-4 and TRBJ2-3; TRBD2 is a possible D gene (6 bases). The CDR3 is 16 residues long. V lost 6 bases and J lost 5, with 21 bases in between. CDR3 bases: TGTGCCAGCAGCCCCCAAACGGTTCGACTAGGAGATACGCAGTATTTT. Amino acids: CASSPQTVRLGDTQYF.

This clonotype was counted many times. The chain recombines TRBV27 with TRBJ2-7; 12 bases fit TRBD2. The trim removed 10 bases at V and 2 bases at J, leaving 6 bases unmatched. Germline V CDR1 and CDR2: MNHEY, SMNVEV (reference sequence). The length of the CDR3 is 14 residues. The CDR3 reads CATRLAGAAYEQYF. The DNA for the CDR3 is TGTGCCACAAGACTAGCGGGGGCTGCCTACGAGCAGTACTTC.

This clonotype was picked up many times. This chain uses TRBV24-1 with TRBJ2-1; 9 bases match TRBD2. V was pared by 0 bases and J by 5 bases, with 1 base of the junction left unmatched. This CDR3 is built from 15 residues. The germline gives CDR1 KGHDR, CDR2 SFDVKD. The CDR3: CATSDLERGDNEQFF. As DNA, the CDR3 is TGTGCCACCAGTGATTTGGAGCGGGGGGACAATGAGCAGTTCTTC.

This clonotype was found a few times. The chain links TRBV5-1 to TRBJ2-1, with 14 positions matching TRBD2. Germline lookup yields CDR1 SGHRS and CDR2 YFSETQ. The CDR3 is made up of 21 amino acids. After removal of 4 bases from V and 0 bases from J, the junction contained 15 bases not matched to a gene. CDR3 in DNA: TGCGCCAGCAGCCGGGGACTAGCGGGGGCCGGGGCCATTCTCTCCTACAATGAGCAGTTCTTC. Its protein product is CASSRGLAGAGAILSYNEQFF.

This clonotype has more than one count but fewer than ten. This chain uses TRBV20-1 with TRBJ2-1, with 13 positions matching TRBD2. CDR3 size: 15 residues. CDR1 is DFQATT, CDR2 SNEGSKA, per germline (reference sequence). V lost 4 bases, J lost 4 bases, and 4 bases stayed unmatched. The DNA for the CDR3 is TGCAGTGCTAACCCGACTAGCGGGGGGTACAATGAGCAGTTCTTC. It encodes CSANPTSGGYNEQFF.

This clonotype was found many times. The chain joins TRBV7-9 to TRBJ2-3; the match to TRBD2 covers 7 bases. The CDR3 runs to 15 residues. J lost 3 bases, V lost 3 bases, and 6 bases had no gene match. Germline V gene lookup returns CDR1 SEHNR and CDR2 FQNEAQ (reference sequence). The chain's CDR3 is CASSFYGGGTDTQYF. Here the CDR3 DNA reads TGTGCCAGCAGCTTCTATGGGGGAGGGACAGATACGCAGTATTTT.

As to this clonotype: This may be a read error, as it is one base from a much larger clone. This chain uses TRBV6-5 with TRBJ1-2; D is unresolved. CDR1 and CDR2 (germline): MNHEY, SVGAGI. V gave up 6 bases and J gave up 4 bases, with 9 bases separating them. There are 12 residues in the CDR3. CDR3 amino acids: CASSIASYGYTF. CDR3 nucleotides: TGTGCCAGCAGCATAGCTAGCTATGGCTACACCTTC.

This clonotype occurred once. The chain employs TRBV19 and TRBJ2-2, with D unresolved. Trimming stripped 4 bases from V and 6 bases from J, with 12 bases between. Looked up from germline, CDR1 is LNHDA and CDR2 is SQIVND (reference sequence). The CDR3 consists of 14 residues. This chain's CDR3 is CASSTGRPPGELFF. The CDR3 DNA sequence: TGTGCCAGTAGTACAGGACGGCCTCCCGGGGAGCTGTTTTTT.

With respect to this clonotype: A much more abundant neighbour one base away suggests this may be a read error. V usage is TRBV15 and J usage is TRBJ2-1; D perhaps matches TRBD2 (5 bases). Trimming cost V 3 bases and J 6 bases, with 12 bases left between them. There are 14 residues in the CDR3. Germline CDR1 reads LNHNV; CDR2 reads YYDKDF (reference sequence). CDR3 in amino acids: CATSSWAAGNEQFF. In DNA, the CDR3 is TGTGCCACCAGCAGTTGGGCGGCGGGCAATGAGCAGTTCTTC. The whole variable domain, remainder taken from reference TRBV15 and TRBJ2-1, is DAMVIQNPRYQVTQFGKPVTLSCSQTLNHNVMYWYQQKSSQAPKLLFHYYDKDFNNEADTPDNFQSRRPNTSFCFLDIRSPGLGDTAMYLCATSSWAAGNEQFFGPGTRLTVL.

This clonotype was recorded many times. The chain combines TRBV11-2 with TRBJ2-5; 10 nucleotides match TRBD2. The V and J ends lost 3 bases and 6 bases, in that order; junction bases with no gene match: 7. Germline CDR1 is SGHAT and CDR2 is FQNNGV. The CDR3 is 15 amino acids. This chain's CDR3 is CASSFPSGGKKTQYF. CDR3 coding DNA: TGTGCCAGCAGCTTCCCTAGCGGGGGTAAAAAGACCCAGTACTTC.

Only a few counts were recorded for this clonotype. CDR3 residues: CASSRGLQGAYTGELFF. Here the CDR3 DNA reads TGCGCCAGCAGCCGAGGTTTACAGGGCGCATACACCGGGGAGCTGTTTTTT. The V gene is TRBV4-3, the J gene TRBJ2-2, with D maybe TRBD1 (6 bases). CDR3 length equals 17 residues. The germline V gene has CDR1 LGHNA and CDR2 YSLEER. Deletions cut 4 bases from V and 3 bases from J, with 18 bases between.

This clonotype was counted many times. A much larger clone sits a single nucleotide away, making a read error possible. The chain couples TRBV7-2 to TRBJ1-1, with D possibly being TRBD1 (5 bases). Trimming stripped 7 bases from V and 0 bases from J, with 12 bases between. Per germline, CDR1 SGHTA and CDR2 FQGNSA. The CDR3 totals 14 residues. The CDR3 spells CASNCGGLNTEAFF. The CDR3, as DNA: TGTGCCAGCAATTGTGGGGGGTTGAACACTGAAGCTTTCTTT.

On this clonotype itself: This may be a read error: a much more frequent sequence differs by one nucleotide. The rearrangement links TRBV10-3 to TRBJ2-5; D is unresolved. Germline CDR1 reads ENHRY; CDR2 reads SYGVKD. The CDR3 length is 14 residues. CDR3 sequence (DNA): TGTGCCATCAGGGAGTCAGCGACGCGGGAGACCCAGTACTTC. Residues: CAIRESATRETQYF.

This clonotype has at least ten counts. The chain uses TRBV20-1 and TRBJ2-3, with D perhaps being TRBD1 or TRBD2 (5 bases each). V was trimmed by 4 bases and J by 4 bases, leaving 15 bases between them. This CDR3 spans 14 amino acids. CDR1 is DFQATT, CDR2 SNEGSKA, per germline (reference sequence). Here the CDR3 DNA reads TGCAGTGCTATGACGGGGCCGGTCTCAGATACGCAGTATTTT. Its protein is CSAMTGPVSDTQYF.

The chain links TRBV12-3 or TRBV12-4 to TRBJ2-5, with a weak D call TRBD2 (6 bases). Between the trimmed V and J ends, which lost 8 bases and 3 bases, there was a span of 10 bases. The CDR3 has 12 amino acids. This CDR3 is CASGLAKETQYF. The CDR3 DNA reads TGTGCCAGCGGGCTAGCGAAAGAGACCCAGTACTTC.

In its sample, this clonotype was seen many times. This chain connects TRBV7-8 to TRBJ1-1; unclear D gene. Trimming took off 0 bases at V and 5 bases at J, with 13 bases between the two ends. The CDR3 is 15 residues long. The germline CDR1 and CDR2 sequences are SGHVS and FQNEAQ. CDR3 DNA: TGTGCCAGCAGCTTAGCCCCTGAGGACGGAACTGAAGCTTTCTTT. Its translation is CASSLAPEDGTEAFF.

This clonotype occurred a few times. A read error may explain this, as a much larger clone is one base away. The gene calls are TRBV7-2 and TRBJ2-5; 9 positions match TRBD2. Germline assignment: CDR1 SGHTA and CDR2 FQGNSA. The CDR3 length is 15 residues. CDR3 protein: CVSSSQLAGKETQYF. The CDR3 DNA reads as TGTGTCAGCAGCTCCCAGCTAGCGGGGAAAGAGACCCAGTACTTC.

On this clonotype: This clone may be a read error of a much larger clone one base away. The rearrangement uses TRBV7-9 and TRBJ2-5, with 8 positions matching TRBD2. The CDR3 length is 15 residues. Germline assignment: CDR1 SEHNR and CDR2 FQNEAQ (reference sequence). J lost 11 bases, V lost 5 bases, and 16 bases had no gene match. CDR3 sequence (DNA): TGTGCCAGCAGCCGTCCGACCGGGGGGGCGAATGAGCAGTACTTC. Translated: CASSRPTGGANEQYF.

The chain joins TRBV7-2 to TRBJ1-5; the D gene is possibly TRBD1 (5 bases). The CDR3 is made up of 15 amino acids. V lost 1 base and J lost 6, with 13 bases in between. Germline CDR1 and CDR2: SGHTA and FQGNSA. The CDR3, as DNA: TGTGCCAGCAGCTTAGAACGGGCAGGGAGTCAGCCCCAGCATTTT. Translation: CASSLERAGSQPQHF.

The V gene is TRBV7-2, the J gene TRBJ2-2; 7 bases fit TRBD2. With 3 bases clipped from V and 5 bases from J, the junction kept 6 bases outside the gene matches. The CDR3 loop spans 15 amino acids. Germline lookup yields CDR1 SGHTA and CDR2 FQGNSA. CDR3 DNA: TGTGCCAGCAGCTTCTTCGGGGGAGGGACCGGGGAGCTGTTTTTT. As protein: CASSFFGGGTGELFF.

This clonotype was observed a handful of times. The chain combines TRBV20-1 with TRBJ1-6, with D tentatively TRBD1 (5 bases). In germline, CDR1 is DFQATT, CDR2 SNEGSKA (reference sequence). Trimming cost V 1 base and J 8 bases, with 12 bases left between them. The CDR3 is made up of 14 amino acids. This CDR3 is CSARAGRVHSPLHF. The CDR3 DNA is TGCAGTGCTAGAGCCGGCAGGGTACATTCACCCCTCCACTTT.